This T cell receptor beta chain was recorded in a study of siplizumab effects on memory and regulatory T cells. About this clone itself: The antigen is unknown.

The assay was immunoSEQ multiplex PCR, and TCRdb's table has in-frame clones only and misses some. The sample contains roughly 69,000 clones, less than 85% of which appear only once. Germline loops: CDR1 SGHTA, CDR2 FQGNSA. Trimming took off 6 bases at V and 5 bases at J, with 9 bases between the two ends. The CDR3 has 12 residues. Study-level findings and limits: Assignment of a naive or memory phenotype failed for roughly 75-95% of the proliferating CD4+ or CD8+ clones. Contribution to the alloresponse seemed major for naive T cells, which also seemed more diverse than memory cells.

The source of this sequence is a human donor in good health. Sequences were obtained from memory CD4+ T cells sorted from blood. The V and J genes are TRBV7-2 and TRBJ2-3; D remains ambiguous. CDR3 amino acids: CASSPRRDTQYF. CDR3 nucleotides: TGTGCCAGCAGTCCAAGAAGAGATACGCAGTATTTT.